Shown below are 32 T cell receptor beta chains from a single sample sequenced in a study of OX40 agonist ivuxolimab in advanced cancers. Produced via immunoSEQ multiplex PCR; TCRdb's table is partial and in-frame only. The data hold tens of thousands of clones, with 80% observed a single time. The specimen was CD4+ or CD8+ T cells sorted from blood, collected in a trial of the OX40 agonist ivuxolimab. The source of these receptors is an adult with an advanced solid tumor such as melanoma, head and neck, liver or kidney cancer.

This chain uses TRBV5-4 with TRBJ2-2, with a tentative D call TRBD2 (7 bases). CDR1 SGHNT and CDR2 YYREEE come from the germline V gene (reference sequence). The CDR3 spans 16 residues. V dropped 1 base and J dropped 2 bases, with 12 bases sitting between them. CDR3 in DNA: TGTGCCAGCAGCTTGTTTGCGGGGGCTAACACCGGGGAGCTGTTTTTT. Translation gives CASSLFAGANTGELFF.

The V and J genes are TRBV11-3 and TRBJ2-1; 9 nucleotides agree with TRBD2. The V and J ends lost 3 bases and 7 bases, in that order; junction bases with no gene match: 10. Germline V gene lookup returns CDR1 SGHNT and CDR2 YENEEA. The CDR3 has 16 residues. The CDR3 nucleotides read TGTGCCAGCAGCTTTGTAGGGCTAGCGGGGACGAATGAGCAGTTCTTC. It translates to CASSFVGLAGTNEQFF. The variable domain in full, completed from reference TRBV11-3 and TRBJ2-1, reads EAGVVQSPRYKIIEKKQPVAFWCNPISGHNTLYWYLQNLGQGPELLIRYENEEAVDDSQLPKDRFSAERLKGVDSTLKIQPAELGDSAVYLCASSFVGLAGTNEQFFGPGTRLTVL.

J is TRBJ1-4 and V is TRBV18; TRBD1 is a possible D gene (5 bases). Germline-derived CDR1 and CDR2 are KGHSH and LQKENI. Trimming removed 5 bases at V and 8 bases at J, with 15 bases between. CDR3 length: 14 residues. The CDR3 is CASSFRETVEKLFF. The DNA for the CDR3 is TGTGCCAGCTCATTCAGGGAGACGGTAGAAAAACTGTTTTTT.

The chain carries TRBV6-6 and TRBJ2-5, with D perhaps matching TRBD1 or TRBD2 (5 bases each). From germline, CDR1 is MNHNY and CDR2 SVGAGI (reference sequence). The CDR3 is made up of 11 amino acids. With 4 bases removed from V and 7 bases from J, the gap between germline ends came to 7 bases. In nucleotides, the CDR3 is TGTGCCAGCAGTTTGGGGGTGACCCAGTACTTC. Amino acid sequence: CASSLGVTQYF.

The chain is built from TRBV7-2 and TRBJ2-7, with a possible D match to TRBD2 (6 bases). V lost 5 bases and J lost 4, with 12 bases in between. Germline V CDR1 and CDR2: SGHTA, FQGNSA. The CDR3 loop spans 13 amino acids. CDR3 in amino acids: CASSPPGAYEQYF. Written as DNA, the CDR3 is TGTGCCAGCAGCCCCCCGGGAGCTTACGAGCAGTACTTC.

The chain joins TRBV19 to TRBJ1-2; a weak D match, TRBD1 (5 bases). The germline V gene has CDR1 LNHDA and CDR2 SQIVND (reference sequence). CDR3 length equals 15 residues. V was cut by 7 bases and J by 8 bases, with 23 bases left in between. The CDR3 here is CASNPRGGRGVGYTF. The CDR3, as DNA: TGTGCCAGTAACCCTCGCGGGGGGAGGGGTGTCGGCTACACCTTC.

The gene calls are TRBV13 and TRBJ2-5; D assignment may be TRBD1 or TRBD2 (6 bases each). Trimming shortened V by 5 bases and J by 5 bases, and 18 bases separated the two germline ends. The CDR3 extends over 15 amino acids. Germline CDR1 and CDR2: PRHDT and FYEKMQ (reference sequence). In DNA, the CDR3 is TGTGCCAGCAGCCAAATCGGGGGCCCTGGGGAGACCCAGTACTTC. It specifies CASSQIGGPGETQYF.

This clone was detected once. One end of the junction is discordant with germline, which a read error may explain. The rearrangement uses TRBV5-4 and TRBJ1-2; 8 bases fit TRBD1. Germline lookup yields CDR1 SGHNT and CDR2 YYREEE (reference sequence). The length of the CDR3 is 15 residues. The DNA of the CDR3 is TGCGCCAGCAGCTTTGGACAGGGAGCTAACTATGGCTACACCTTC. Translating it yields CASSFGQGANYGYTF.

This CDR3 reads CASSPGTQPEQYF. As DNA, the CDR3 is TGCGCCAGCAGCCCCGGGACTCAACCCGAGCAGTACTTC. This chain connects TRBV5-1 to TRBJ2-7, with D maybe TRBD2 (6 bases). Germline CDR1 SGHRS, CDR2 YFSETQ. The CDR3 is 13 residues long. Trimming removed 4 bases from V and 6 bases from J, with 14 bases in between.

The chain has TRBV7-2 and TRBJ1-1; unclear D gene. Germline V gives CDR1 SGHTA, CDR2 FQGNSA. Trimming left V 1 base short and J 1 base short, with 10 bases between. The CDR3 covers 15 residues. This chain's CDR3 is CASSLVSDGNTEAFF. The DNA for the CDR3 is TGTGCCAGCAGCTTAGTCTCGGATGGGAACACTGAAGCTTTCTTT. The variable domain in full, completed from reference TRBV7-2 and TRBJ1-1, reads GAGVSQSPSNKVTEKGKDVELRCDPISGHTALYWYRQSLGQGLEFLIYFQGNSAPDKSGLPSDRFSAERTGGSVSTLTIQRTQQEDSAVYLCASSLVSDGNTEAFFGQGTRLTVV.

The chain joins TRBV6-6 to TRBJ2-5, with TRBD1 identical over 7 bases. Losses at the gene ends were 0 bases for V and 4 bases for J; bases not matched to a gene: 8. Per the germline V gene, CDR1 is MNHNY and CDR2 is SVGAGI (reference sequence). The CDR3 has 16 residues. CDR3 nucleotides: TGTGCCAGCAGTTACTCGAGGCGAGGGGGCGGAGAGACCCAGTACTTC. Its translation: CASSYSRRGGGETQYF.

This rearrangement joins TRBV28 to TRBJ1-1; 8 bases agree with TRBD1. The germline V gene encodes CDR1 MDHEN and CDR2 SYDVKM. With 1 base clipped from V and 3 bases from J, the junction kept 16 bases outside the gene matches. This CDR3 contains 19 residues. CDR3 in DNA: TGTGCCAGCAGTTTATCCCGCTTCTCGCAGGGGGCGTCGGACACTGAAGCTTTCTTT. This encodes CASSLSRFSQGASDTEAFF. Using reference TRBV28 and TRBJ1-1 for the parts outside the CDR3, the full variable domain is DVKVTQSSRYLVKRTGEKVFLECVQDMDHENMFWYRQDPGLGLRLIYFSYDVKMKEKGDIPEGYSVSREKKERFSLILESASTNQTSMYLCASSLSRFSQGASDTEAFFGQGTRLTVV.

J is TRBJ2-3 and V is TRBV7-2, with D possibly called TRBD1 or TRBD2 (5 bases each). V lost 2 bases and J lost 4, with 16 bases in between. Per germline, CDR1 SGHTA and CDR2 FQGNSA. This CDR3 is built from 16 residues. The CDR3 sequence: CASSLRPGPRADTQYF. The CDR3 nucleotides read TGTGCCAGCAGCTTAAGGCCGGGACCCCGAGCAGATACGCAGTATTTT.

This clone was recorded only once. This sequence joins TRBV14 and TRBJ2-7; 7 nucleotides match TRBD2. Germline CDR1 is SGHDN and CDR2 is FVKESK. The CDR3 runs 14 residues. J was trimmed by 6 bases and V by 3 bases; bases with no gene match: 8. In nucleotides, the CDR3 is TGTGCCAGCAGCCATCCAGGGAGGGAATCCGAGCAGTACTTC. Translating it yields CASSHPGRESEQYF.

This chain links TRBV7-6 with TRBJ2-7; 10 bases are a match to TRBD1. Losses at the gene ends were 1 base for V and 6 bases for J; bases not matched to a gene: 3. Germline CDR1 and CDR2: SGHVS and FNYEAQ. The CDR3 is 14 amino acids. The CDR3 nucleotides are TGTGCCAGCAGCTTAGTGGGACAGGGGCTCGAGCAGTACTTC. Translation: CASSLVGQGLEQYF.

The J gene is TRBJ2-7, the V gene TRBV6-1, with D possibly being TRBD1 (6 bases). V lost 5 bases, J lost 5 bases, and 16 bases lay in between. CDR1 is MNHNS, CDR2 SASEGT, per germline. The CDR3 contains 14 residues. The CDR3 DNA sequence: TGTGCCAGCAGTTCAATAGACAGGCCCCACGAGCAGTACTTC. This translates into CASSSIDRPHEQYF.

This CDR3 is CASSLGRDQPQHF. As DNA, the CDR3 is TGTGCCAGCAGTTTAGGCAGAGATCAGCCCCAGCATTTT. The J gene is TRBJ1-5, the V gene TRBV27, with D unclear. Germline assignment: CDR1 MNHEY and CDR2 SMNVEV (reference sequence). Trimming removed 2 bases from V and 5 bases from J, with 7 bases in between. The CDR3 contains 13 residues.

This clone appeared once. V is TRBV7-2 and J is TRBJ2-7; D not certain. CDR3 length: 13 residues. Per the germline V gene, CDR1 is SGHTA and CDR2 is FQGNSA. Trimming removed 0 bases at V and 2 bases at J, with 5 bases between. Here the CDR3 reads CASSLAGTYEQYF. The DNA of the CDR3 is TGTGCCAGCAGCTTAGCGGGAACCTACGAGCAGTACTTC.

The chain recombines TRBV6-5 with TRBJ1-2; the D gene is possibly TRBD1 (5 bases). Trimming pared 2 bases from V and 8 bases from J, leaving 9 bases between. The germline CDR1 and CDR2 sequences are MNHEY and SVGAGI. The length of the CDR3 is 12 residues. The CDR3 bases are TGTGCCAGCAGTTACGGGCAGGGCGGCTACACCTTC. This sequence encodes CASSYGQGGYTF.

The V call is TRBV29-1, the J call TRBJ2-1, with D maybe TRBD1 (5 bases). The CDR3 has 15 residues. The germline V and J ends were trimmed by 3 bases and 5 bases, with 17 bases remaining between them. The V gene's germline CDR1 is SQVTM and CDR2 ANQGSEA. The CDR3 DNA reads TGCAGCGTTGAGCGAAGGGGCAGCCTCAACAATGAGCAGTTCTTC. This gives the protein CSVERRGSLNNEQFF.

The V gene is TRBV6-6, the J gene TRBJ2-7; either TRBD1 or TRBD2 may supply D (6 bases each). Per germline, CDR1 MNHNY and CDR2 SVGAGI (reference sequence). The CDR3 has 14 residues. Trimming removed 5 bases at V and 3 bases at J, with 14 bases between. CDR3 coding DNA: TGTGCCAGCAGTCGCGGGACACCCTACTACGAGCAGTACTTC. It specifies CASSRGTPYYEQYF.

This clone was found once. The chain recombines TRBV11-2 with TRBJ1-1; no reliable D call. The CDR3 is made up of 13 amino acids. The V gene's germline CDR1 is SGHAT and CDR2 FQNNGV. Trimming pared 3 bases from V and 0 bases from J, leaving 5 bases between. The CDR3 loop reads CASSFHMNTEAFF. The CDR3 DNA reads as TGTGCCAGCAGCTTCCACATGAACACTGAAGCTTTCTTT.

The chain joins TRBV18 to TRBJ1-5; 10 positions match TRBD1. The junction had 2 bases not matched to a gene; V was cut back by 3 bases and J by 6 bases. This CDR3 has 14 residues. Germline V gives CDR1 KGHSH, CDR2 LQKENI. CDR3 loop: CASSPGQGFQPQHF. The CDR3 coding sequence is TGTGCCAGCTCACCGGGACAGGGGTTTCAGCCCCAGCATTTT.

The chain employs TRBV6-5 and TRBJ1-5, with D maybe TRBD1 (5 bases). The germline CDR1 and CDR2 sequences are MNHEY and SVGAGI. The V end lost 2 bases, the J end lost 6 bases, and 14 bases lay between the germline ends. The CDR3 contains 15 residues. CDR3 nucleotides: TGTGCCAGCAGTTACACGGCAGGGTTCGGTCAGCCCCAGCATTTT. Encoded protein: CASSYTAGFGQPQHF.

The V and J genes are TRBV2 and TRBJ1-5, with a weak D call TRBD1 (6 bases). This CDR3 is built from 13 residues. Germline lookup yields CDR1 SNHLY and CDR2 FYNNEI. Trimming removed 10 bases from V and 2 bases from J, with 12 bases in between. The DNA for the CDR3 is TGTGCCACCGGACAGAGGGGCAATCAGCCCCAGCATTTT. This gives the protein CATGQRGNQPQHF. The full variable domain, rest sourced from reference TRBV2 and TRBJ1-5, is EPEVTQTPSHQVTQMGQEVILRCVPISNHLYFYWYRQILGQKVEFLVSFYNNEISEKSEIFDDQFSVERPDGSNFTLKIRSTKLEDSAMYFCATGQRGNQPQHFGDGTRLSIL.

The gene calls are TRBV2 and TRBJ1-6, with D perhaps TRBD1 (6 bases). CDR1 is SNHLY and CDR2 is FYNNEI in the germline V gene. The V and J ends lost 7 bases and 10 bases respectively, with 17 bases between them. The length of the CDR3 is 14 residues. The chain's CDR3 is CASTPGVRDSPLHF. The CDR3 DNA follows: TGTGCCAGCACCCCAGGGGTACGGGACTCACCCCTCCACTTT.

The gene calls are TRBV5-4 and TRBJ1-5; a weak D match, TRBD1 (5 bases). CDR3 size: 14 residues. The V end lost 3 bases, the J end lost 5 bases, and 12 bases lay between the germline ends. CDR1 and CDR2 from the germline V gene are SGHNT and YYREEE (reference sequence). The DNA of the CDR3 is TGTGCCAGCAGCTCGGGACCCACCCATCAGCCCCAGCATTTT. It encodes CASSSGPTHQPQHF.

This sequence joins TRBV27 and TRBJ1-5; weak D call: TRBD1 (5 bases). This CDR3 contains 15 residues. V lost 0 bases, J lost 4 bases, and 10 bases lay in between. Germline CDR1 MNHEY, CDR2 SMNVEV (reference sequence). The CDR3 spells CASSLSGGWNQPQHF. CDR3 in DNA: TGTGCCAGCAGTTTATCGGGGGGGTGGAATCAGCCCCAGCATTTT.

This clone occurred a few times. The chain carries TRBV28 and TRBJ2-6; D assignment may be TRBD1 or TRBD2 (6 bases each). Germline V gives CDR1 MDHEN, CDR2 SYDVKM. The germline V and J ends were trimmed by 7 bases and 0 bases, with 13 bases remaining between them. The CDR3 length is 16 residues. The DNA for the CDR3 is TGTGCCAGCAAGGGGGGAAGGCCCTCTGGGGCCAACGTCCTGACTTTC. This sequence encodes CASKGGRPSGANVLTF.

The genes are TRBV27 and TRBJ2-1; 12 positions match TRBD2. With V trimmed by 5 bases and J by 6 bases, 11 bases remained unmatched. The CDR3 loop spans 17 amino acids. The germline V gene encodes CDR1 MNHEY and CDR2 SMNVEV (reference sequence). Here the CDR3 DNA reads TGTGCCAGCAGTATTCGGACTAGCGGGATTACTTTCAATGAGCAGTTCTTC. It yields the protein CASSIRTSGITFNEQFF.

V usage is TRBV5-6 and J usage is TRBJ2-3, with 15 bases matching TRBD2. This CDR3 is 16 amino acids long. Germline-derived CDR1 and CDR2 are SGHDT and YYEEEE. V trimming: 4 bases; J trimming: 5 bases; junction bases outside the gene matches: 5. As DNA, the CDR3 is TGTGCCAGCAGCCAGGGACTAGCGGGAGGTGTAGATACGCAGTATTTT. It yields the protein CASSQGLAGGVDTQYF.

The genes are TRBV10-2 and TRBJ2-3; 13 bases align to TRBD2. From germline, CDR1 is WSHSY and CDR2 SAAADI. The junction had 0 bases not matched to a gene; V was cut back by 8 bases and J by 4 bases. The CDR3 is made up of 13 amino acids. The CDR3 nucleotides are TGCGCCAGCGGACTAGCGGGAGCAGATACGCAGTATTTT. This translates into CASGLAGADTQYF.